The rows below give T cell receptor beta chains drawn from one sample of a study of T-cell reconstitution after alpha-beta-depleted transplantation in children. TCRdb reprocessed the PCR reads with MiXCR, giving one entry per CDR3 protein. The sample includes about 300,000 distinct CDR3 sequences, about 9.4% of them seen just once. Specimen: PBMCs, collected before TCRalphabeta/CD19-depleted stem cell transplant. Receptors originate from a boy under two years old with acute myeloid leukemia, due to receive a stem cell transplant. Each CDR3 is given with its conserved first and last residue. D genes are given only for firm matches. Size is omitted from some rows. Given values are once, few, many or a class for expanded clones.

V gene,D gene,clone size,J gene,CDR3 DNA,CDR3 protein
TRBV19,-,-,TRBJ1-5,TGTGCCAGTACCGCAGGGTTTTCCTCCGTCAGCAATCAGCCCCAGCATTTT,CASTAGFSSVSNQPQHF
TRBV12-3/TRBV12-4,-,many,TRBJ2-1,TGTGCCAGCAGTCCGACAGTACTCCCAATCAATGAGCAGTTCTTC,CASSPTVLPINEQFF
TRBV4-2,-,few,TRBJ2-1,TGTGCCAGCAGCCAAGAACTAACCGGTGAGCAGTTCTTC,CASSQELTGEQFF
TRBV4-3,TRBD2,many,TRBJ2-1,TGCGCCAGCAGCCAAGATGAACTAGCGGCCTCCTACAATGAGCAGTTCTTC,CASSQDELAASYNEQFF
TRBV2,-,many,TRBJ1-5,TGTGCCAGCAGTGAAGGAGAAGTGTATAGCAATCAGCCCCAGCATTTT,CASSEGEVYSNQPQHF
TRBV7-7,TRBD2,many,TRBJ2-5,TGTGCCAGCAGCTTCGGACTAGCGGGATTTCAAGAGACCCAGTACTTC,CASSFGLAGFQETQYF
TRBV28,-,-,TRBJ2-5,TGTGCCAGCAGACGACAGGATCAAGAGACCCAGTACTTC,CASRRQDQETQYF
TRBV12-3/TRBV12-4,-,many,TRBJ1-5,TGTGCCAGCAGCCGGACGGGATATAGCAATCAGCCCCAGCATTTT,CASSRTGYSNQPQHF
TRBV5-1,-,-,TRBJ2-3,TGCGCCAGCAGCTTGGGTCCGACGGACACAGATACGCAGTATTTT,CASSLGPTDTDTQYF
TRBV7-2,-,many,TRBJ1-2,TGTGCCAGCAGCTCCCACAGGGCGGGGGCCTCATATGGCTACACCTTC,CASSSHRAGASYGYTF
TRBV12-3/TRBV12-4,-,many,TRBJ2-5,TGTGCCAGCAACCGAGGGGGATATCAAGAGACCCAGTACTTC,CASNRGGYQETQYF
TRBV4-3,TRBD2,many,TRBJ2-7,TGCGCCAGCAGCCAAGCCCCCTTGGGGGGGGAGCAGTACTTC,CASSQAPLGGEQYF
TRBV10-3,-,many,TRBJ2-2,TGTGCCATCAGTGCGGTTGTTACCTTGAACACCGGGGAGCTGTTTTTT,CAISAVVTLNTGELFF
TRBV4-3,TRBD1,many,TRBJ2-5,TGCGCCAGCAGCCAAGCCCCCCACAGGGGAAAGAAAGAGACCCAGTACTTC,CASSQAPHRGKKETQYF
TRBV15,-,many,TRBJ2-3,TGTGCCACCAGCAGAGACGGAGGTACAAGCACAGATACGCAGTATTTT,CATSRDGGTSTDTQYF
TRBV13,-,many,TRBJ1-2,TGTGCCAGCAAAGGGGGGACGGACTATGGCTACACCTTC,CASKGGTDYGYTF
TRBV27,-,few,TRBJ2-7,TGTGCCAGCGGGTGGGTATACGAGCAGTACTTC,CASGWVYEQYF
TRBV20-1,TRBD2,few,TRBJ2-1,TGCAGTGCTAGAGATTCCAGGACTAGCGGGAATTACAATGAGCAGTTCTTC,CSARDSRTSGNYNEQFF
TRBV5-1,-,few,TRBJ2-3,TGCGCCAGCAGCTCCTCAGGGGATGGCACAGATACGCAGTATTTT,CASSSSGDGTDTQYF
TRBV28,-,many,TRBJ2-7,TGTGCCAGCAGGTCACTTAGGGACCCTTGGAACGAGCAGTACTTC,CASRSLRDPWNEQYF